This TCR beta chain was profiled in a study of OX40 agonist ivuxolimab in advanced cancers. This CDR3 spans 11 amino acids. Deletions cut 7 bases from V and 0 bases from J, with 4 bases between. The germline gives CDR1 ENHRY, CDR2 SYGVKD. This clone has more than one count but fewer than ten. Autoimmune disease history or systemic immunosuppression barred patients. Generated by immunoSEQ multiplex PCR, the TCRdb table keeps only in-frame clones and is missing some. The sample records 55,000 to 90,000 clones, just over 85% being singletons. The material was CD4+ or CD8+ T cells sorted from blood, obtained in a trial of the OX40 agonist ivuxolimab. This clonotype was sampled from an adult with an advanced solid tumor such as melanoma, head and neck, liver or kidney cancer. The gene calls are TRBV10-3 and TRBJ2-7; unclear D gene. This chain's CDR3 is CAIKSSYEQYF. DNA for the CDR3: TGTGCCATCAAGAGCTCCTACGAGCAGTACTTC.